A single sample is the source of the 28 T cell receptor delta chains below, sequenced in a study of gamma-delta chains in newborns, infants, children. TCRdb ran CATT on the reads. The profile shows some 3,100 delta-chain clones, 3.5% to 5% of them singletons. The specimen sequenced was blood. The receptors originated from a child who was a newborn, infant or young child, either healthy, febrile or measles-vaccinated (not recorded which).

Judged by abundance, this clone is medium-sized (0.01 to 0.1%). Other DNA sequences within the sample encode an identical CDR3. The V and J genes are TRDV2 and TRDJ3; 13 bases are shared with TRDD3. This CDR3 is 20 amino acids long. Germline CDR1 GEAIGNYY, CDR2 EKD. V shed 3 bases and J 0 bases; nucleotides not matched to a gene: 7. The DNA for the CDR3 is TGTGCCTGTGACCCACTACTGGGGGATACGAGCTCCTGGGACACCCGACAGATGTTTTTC. Translation: CACDPLLGDTSSWDTRQMFF.

With respect to this clone: TCRdb assigns this DNA the protein of a much larger clone, which departs from its translation at residue 10; this likely reflects a read error, and the protein shown comes from translating the DNA. V usage is TRDV2 and J usage is TRDJ1; 10 bases agree with TRDD3. V dropped 0 bases and J dropped 6; count of bases not matched to a gene: 3. Germline V lookup: CDR1 GEAIGNYY, CDR2 EKD. The CDR3 extends over 14 amino acids. CDR3 loop: CACDTGGYANKLIF. The CDR3 nucleotides are TGTGCCTGTGACACCGGGGGATACGCCAATAAACTCATCTTT.

About this clone: The protein TCRdb gives is from a much larger clone and does not agree with this DNA's translation at residue 13, likely a read error; the protein shown here comes from the DNA. The chain links TRDV2 to TRDJ2; D not resolved. Looked up from germline, CDR1 is GEAIGNYY and CDR2 is EKD. The CDR3 spans 17 residues. The CDR3 sequence: CACDPVRGPALTVQLFF. The CDR3 DNA follows: TGTGCCTGTGACCCGGTGCGGGGTCCGGCTTTGACAGTACAACTCTTCTTT.

A word on this clone: The mismatch at residue 3 between this DNA's translation and the TCRdb protein of a much larger clone likely reflects a read error; the protein shown is translated from the DNA. The gene calls are TRDV2 and TRDJ2, with 11 bases identical to TRDD3. The CDR3 has 19 amino acids. CDR1 is GEAIGNYY and CDR2 is EKD in the germline V gene. CDR3: CAYDTDLLGDKFLTAQLFF. The CDR3 nucleotides read TGTGCCTATGACACCGATTTACTGGGGGATAAATTTTTGACAGCACAACTCTTCTTT.

Comments on this clone: For this DNA, TCRdb reports the protein of a much larger clone, which diverges at residue 13, most likely from a read error; the protein presented here is translated directly from the DNA. The CDR3 sequence: CACDTVGDLSAQPFF. In DNA, the CDR3 is TGTGCCTGTGACACCGTGGGGGATCTGTCGGCACAACCCTTCTTT. The chain uses TRDV2 and TRDJ2, with TRDD3 identical over 8 bases. Germline V gene data show CDR1 as GEAIGNYY and CDR2 as EKD. This CDR3 comprises 15 residues.

This clone has more than one count but fewer than ten. A far larger clone lies a single base away; this is likely a read error. This chain joins TRDV2 and TRDJ3; 13 bases map to TRDD3. After removal of 3 bases from V and 2 bases from J, the junction contained 9 bases not matched to a gene. This CDR3 region has 20 residues. Germline CDR1 reads GEAIGNYY; CDR2 reads EKD. CDR3 nucleotide sequence: TGTGCCTGTGACCTCACTGGGGGATACGGGACCCCCTGGGACACCCGACAGATGTTTTTC. This codes for CACDLTGGYGTPWDTRQMFF.

In this sample, this clone is medium-sized. The same CDR3 arises from other DNA sequences in this sample as well. The V call is TRDV2, the J call TRDJ3; 13 nucleotides agree with TRDD3. This CDR3 has 19 residues. Germline values: CDR1 GEAIGNYY, CDR2 EKD. J was trimmed by 2 bases and V by 2 bases; bases with no gene match: 5. CDR3 region: CACDILGDTRPWDTRQMFF. The CDR3 nucleotides are TGTGCCTGTGACATACTGGGGGATACGCGTCCCTGGGACACCCGACAGATGTTTTTC.

This clone was detected a few times. A much larger clone is a single base away; this may be a read error. The V and J genes are TRDV2 and TRDJ3, with 13 bases identical to TRDD3. The J segment lost 1 base and the V segment lost 5 bases, leaving 10 bases of the junction unmatched. This CDR3 has 20 amino acids. Germline assignment: CDR1 GEAIGNYY and CDR2 EKD. The CDR3 DNA reads TGTGCCTGTGGCACTGTACTGGGGGATACGCCTTCCTGGGACACCCGACAGATGTTTTTC. It specifies CACGTVLGDTPSWDTRQMFF.

As concerns this clone: Translating this DNA gives a protein that differs at residue 12 from the TCRdb one, which belongs to a much larger clone; a read error is likely, and the protein shown is this translation. J is TRDJ3 and V is TRDV2, with TRDD3 matching 9 bases. CDR3 size: 18 residues. Per the germline V gene, CDR1 is GEAIGNYY and CDR2 is EKD. This chain's CDR3 is CACDVLGESSWGTRQMFF. CDR3 in DNA: TGTGCCTGTGACGTACTGGGGGAGAGCTCCTGGGGCACCCGACAGATGTTTTTC.

Concerning this clone: TCRdb lists the protein of a much larger clone for this DNA, which differs at residue 9, so this is likely a read error; the protein given here is translated from the DNA itself. The chain employs TRDV2 and TRDJ2, with 7 positions matching TRDD3. Germline CDR1 reads GEAIGNYY; CDR2 reads EKD. The CDR3 runs to 13 residues. The CDR3 here is CACDTWGTVQLFF. In DNA form, the CDR3 reads TGTGCCTGTGACACCTGGGGGACAGTACAACTCTTCTTT.

This clone is medium-sized within its sample. The same CDR3 arises from other DNA sequences in this sample as well. The genes are TRDV2 and TRDJ3, with TRDD3 matching 7 bases. CDR1 GEAIGNYY and CDR2 EKD come from the germline V gene. Trimming cost V 1 base and J 0 bases; bases outside gene matches: 5. This CDR3 is built from 18 residues. CDR3 sequence (DNA): TGTGCCTGTGACACGGGATGGGGGAGCTCCTGGGACACCCGACAGATGTTTTTC. It yields the protein CACDTGWGSSWDTRQMFF.

Judged by abundance, this clone is large (0.1 to 1%). This CDR3 is also generated by other DNA sequences in the sample. The rearrangement joins TRDV2 to TRDJ3; no clear D gene. Trimming removed 0 bases at V and 0 bases at J, with 11 bases between. The germline CDR1 and CDR2 sequences are GEAIGNYY and EKD. The CDR3 spans 18 residues. The CDR3 sequence is CACDTGWASSWDTRQMFF. The CDR3, as DNA: TGTGCCTGTGACACCGGATGGGCAAGCTCCTGGGACACCCGACAGATGTTTTTC.

In its sample, this clone ranks as medium-sized. The rearrangement links TRDV2 to TRDJ3, with 9 positions matching TRDD3. Germline loops: CDR1 GEAIGNYY, CDR2 EKD. Unmatched junction bases numbered 11, after V lost 0 bases and J lost 0 bases. The CDR3 consists of 21 residues. The CDR3 nucleotides are TGTGCCTGTGACACCGTGAAGAGGTGGGGGATAAACTCCTGGGACACCCGACAGATGTTTTTC. Encoded protein: CACDTVKRWGINSWDTRQMFF.

In its sample, this clone is medium-sized. Other DNA sequences from this sample encode an identical CDR3 as well. The chain uses TRDV2 and TRDJ3; the D gene is possibly TRDD3 (6 bases). The V and J ends lost 0 bases and 0 bases respectively, with 11 bases between them. The CDR3 extends over 18 amino acids. Germline values: CDR1 GEAIGNYY, CDR2 EKD. The CDR3 DNA is TGTGCCTGTGACACCTGGGGATTGAGCTCCTGGGACACCCGACAGATGTTTTTC. Translated, it gives CACDTWGLSSWDTRQMFF.

Concerning this clone itself: This sequence is one base from a far larger clone and is likely a read error. The same CDR3 can be traced to other DNA sequences in this sample. The J gene is TRDJ3, the V gene TRDV2; TRDD3 matches at 9 bases. In germline, CDR1 is GEAIGNYY, CDR2 EKD. The length of the CDR3 is 16 residues. In nucleotides, the CDR3 is TGCGCCTGTGACTGGGGGAGCTCCTGGGACACCCGACAGATGTTTTTC. Translating gives CACDWGSSWDTRQMFF.

In this sample, this clone is medium-sized (0.01 to 0.1%). The V gene is TRDV2, the J gene TRDJ1; 8 nucleotides line up with TRDD3. Germline values: CDR1 GEAIGNYY, CDR2 EKD. The CDR3 has 16 residues. Losses at the gene ends were 3 bases for V and 0 bases for J; bases not matched to a gene: 8. CDR3 sequence (DNA): TGTGCCTGTGACCCTCTGGGGGACACTAACACCGATAAACTCATCTTT. The encoded protein is CACDPLGDTNTDKLIF.

This clone has just a few counts. With only one base between it and a far larger clone, this is likely a read error. This chain links TRDV2 with TRDJ3; TRDD3 aligns across 11 bases. Per germline, CDR1 GEAIGNYY and CDR2 EKD. The J segment lost 2 bases and the V segment lost 0 bases, leaving 5 bases of the junction unmatched. This CDR3 contains 19 residues. For the CDR3, the DNA is TGTGCCTGTGACACCTGGGGGATACGCAGCCCCTGGGACACCCGACAGATGTTTTTC. Amino acids: CACDTWGIRSPWDTRQMFF.

Worth noting for this clone: This may be a read error, as it is one base from a much larger clone. This rearrangement joins TRDV2 to TRDJ3; TRDD3 aligns across 9 bases. The CDR3 runs 20 residues. Germline V gives CDR1 GEAIGNYY, CDR2 EKD. The CDR3 sequence: CACDTWGYADSSWDTRQTFF. CDR3 nucleotide sequence: TGTGCCTGTGACACCTGGGGATACGCGGACAGCTCCTGGGACACCCGACAGACGTTTTTC.

This clone was picked up a small number of times. A read error is likely here: a far larger clone is one base away. Other DNA sequences in the sample encode the same CDR3. The chain couples TRDV2 to TRDJ3, with 12 bases fitting TRDD3. The CDR3 runs to 19 residues. CDR1 is GEAIGNYY and CDR2 is EKD in the germline V gene. The CDR3 bases are TGTGCCTGCGACACCTGGGGGATACGCAGCTCCTGGGACACCCGACAGATGTTTTTC. It is translated as CACDTWGIRSSWDTRQMFF.

Points on this clone: The likely explanation is a read error, given a far larger clone one base away. Other DNA sequences in the sample encode the same CDR3. The rearrangement uses TRDV2 and TRDJ3; 11 bases line up with TRDD3. The CDR3 covers 18 residues. Germline CDR1 and CDR2: GEAIGNYY and EKD. The CDR3 bases are TGTGCCTGTGACACCGCTGGGGGATACTCCTGGGACACACGACAGATGTTTTTC. Its translation is CACDTAGGYSWDTRQMFF.

Details on this clone: A single base is all that separates this from a far larger clone, so a read error is likely. The same CDR3 can be traced to other DNA sequences in this sample. V usage is TRDV2 and J usage is TRDJ3; TRDD3 agrees at 10 bases. Germline lookup yields CDR1 GEAIGNYY and CDR2 EKD. The junction had 7 bases not matched to a gene; V was cut back by 0 bases and J by 0 bases. The CDR3 is 20 residues long. In nucleotides, the CDR3 is TGTGCCTGTGACACCGTACTGGGGGATGCAAGCTCCTGGGACACCCGACAGATGTTTTTC. Translating gives CACDTVLGDASSWDTRQMFF.

Only a few counts were recorded for this clone. The TCRdb record carries a much larger clone's protein, which differs from this DNA's translation at residue 3; a read error is the likely cause, and the protein listed here is the DNA translation. This chain links TRDV2 with TRDJ2; 7 positions match TRDD3. Looked up from germline, CDR1 is GEAIGNYY and CDR2 is EKD. This CDR3 has 14 residues. The DNA of the CDR3 is TGTGCCTATGACAAATGGGGGATGACAGCACAACTCTTCTTT. This translates into CAYDKWGMTAQLFF.

This clone has more than one count but fewer than ten. The protein given by TCRdb reflects a much larger clone and differs at residue 4 from this DNA's translation, likely from a read error; the protein shown is the DNA's translation. The chain has TRDV2 and TRDJ2, with D possibly TRDD3 on 5 matching bases. This CDR3 spans 17 amino acids. Germline CDR1 and CDR2: GEAIGNYY and EKD. The CDR3 sequence: CACNTVGMEVLTAQLFF. Here the CDR3 DNA reads TGTGCCTGTAACACCGTTGGGATGGAGGTTTTGACAGCACAACTCTTCTTT.

Remarks on this clone: The mismatch at residue 10 between this DNA's translation and the TCRdb protein of a much larger clone likely reflects a read error; the protein shown is translated from the DNA. This sequence joins TRDV2 and TRDJ3, with 10 bases aligning to TRDD3. Germline-derived CDR1 and CDR2 are GEAIGNYY and EKD. CDR3 length: 19 residues. V trimming: 0 bases; J trimming: 3 bases; junction bases outside the gene matches: 7. The CDR3 nucleotides are TGTGCCTGTGACACCTTACTGGGGGATGCGGTCTGGGACACCCGACAGATGTTTTTC. This codes for CACDTLLGDAVWDTRQMFF.

This clone has a handful of counts. TCRdb records a much larger clone's protein for this DNA, with a difference at residue 14 that likely arises from a read error; the protein given is the translation of the DNA. The V call is TRDV2, the J call TRDJ3; possible D gene TRDD3, 6 bases. There are 17 residues in the CDR3. Germline CDR1 and CDR2: GEAIGNYY and EKD. The CDR3 nucleotides are TGTGCCTGTGACACCGTCGGGGATGCCTGGGACACCCGACTGATGTTTTTC. Amino acids: CACDTVGDAWDTRLMFF.

By frequency in the sample, this clone is large. Other DNA sequences in the sample encode the same CDR3. The chain carries TRDV2 and TRDJ3; a weak D match, TRDD3 (6 bases). The CDR3 runs to 18 residues. CDR1 and CDR2 (germline): GEAIGNYY, EKD. Trimming took 1 base from V and 0 from J, leaving 12 bases between them. The CDR3 sequence: CACDTGGFSSWDTRQMFF. Written as DNA, the CDR3 is TGTGCCTGTGACACTGGGGGCTTCAGCTCCTGGGACACCCGACAGATGTTTTTC.

Sample share makes this clone medium-sized. Other DNA sequences in this sample translate to the same CDR3. The V and J genes are TRDV2 and TRDJ3; tentative D call: TRDD3 (5 bases). This CDR3 is 18 amino acids long. Germline V gene data show CDR1 as GEAIGNYY and CDR2 as EKD. V was pared by 1 base and J by 0 bases, with 12 bases between. The CDR3 sequence: CACDTGWGSSWDTRQMFF. In nucleotides, the CDR3 is TGTGCCTGTGACACTGGATGGGGAAGCTCCTGGGACACCCGACAGATGTTTTTC.

Turning to this clone: The protein that TCRdb holds for this DNA derives from a much larger clone and differs from the translated DNA at residue 15, which likely indicates a read error; the protein shown here is translated from the DNA. Other nucleotide sequences from this sample produce the same CDR3. The rearrangement links TRDV2 to TRDJ2, with TRDD3 identical over 13 bases. Germline V lookup: CDR1 GEAIGNYY, CDR2 EKD. This CDR3 is 19 amino acids long. The CDR3 DNA reads TGTGCCTGTGATCCGATACTGGGGGATACGCCGGCTTTGACAACACAACTCTTCTTT. Translating gives CACDPILGDTPALTTQLFF.